A single T cell receptor (beta chain) is shown here with its context. The data originate from a study of long-term antiretroviral therapy in people with HIV. The overall study: About a decade before 2015, the earliest samples were taken when ART was typically delayed.

Samples were assayed with immunoSEQ v3.0 at survey level. Sequenced by immunoSEQ multiplex PCR; TCRdb stores in-frame clones only, minus some. The data show 20,000 to 25,000 clones, over 90% seen once. The germline V gene encodes CDR1 GTSNPN and CDR2 SVGIG (reference sequence). CDR3 length equals 13 residues. V was pared by 2 bases and J by 6 bases, with 11 bases between. The V gene is TRBV30, the J gene TRBJ1-5; unclear D gene. Sequencing used unsorted PBMCs, obtained 4.4 years after starting antiretroviral therapy. The sequence came from a woman in her forties or fifties with HIV. The CDR3 nucleotides are TGTGCCTGGAGTACCCAGGTAGGTCAGCCCCAGCATTTT. Amino acid sequence: CAWSTQVGQPQHF.